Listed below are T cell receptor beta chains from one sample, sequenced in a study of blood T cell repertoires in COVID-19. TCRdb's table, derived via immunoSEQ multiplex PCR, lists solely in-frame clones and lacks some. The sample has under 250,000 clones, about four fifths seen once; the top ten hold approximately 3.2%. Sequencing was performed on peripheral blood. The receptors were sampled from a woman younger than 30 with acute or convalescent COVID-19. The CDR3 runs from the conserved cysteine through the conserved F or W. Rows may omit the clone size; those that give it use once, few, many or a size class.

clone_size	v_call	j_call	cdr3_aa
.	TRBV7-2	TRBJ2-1	CASSLVGIGLAGPNEQFF
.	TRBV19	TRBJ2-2	CASSTQGNTGELFF
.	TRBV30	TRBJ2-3	CAWSSPLGRIDTQYF
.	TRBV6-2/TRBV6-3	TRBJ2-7	CASSAPKTSGRRLPYEQYF
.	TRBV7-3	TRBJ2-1	CASSLTGPGEQFF
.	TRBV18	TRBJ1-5	CASSPQGGNQPQHF
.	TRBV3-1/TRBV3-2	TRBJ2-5	CASSQGGAPRGSETQYF
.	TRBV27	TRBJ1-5	CASSLWGGRGGGNQPQHF
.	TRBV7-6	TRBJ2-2	CASSPTGANTGELFF
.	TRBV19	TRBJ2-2	CASSSRVGTGELFF
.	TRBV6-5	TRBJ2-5	CASRGTGRETQYF
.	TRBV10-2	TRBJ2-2	CASRTGTSGRRGTGELFF
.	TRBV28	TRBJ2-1	CASSLFTTGMAYNEQFF
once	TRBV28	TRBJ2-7	CASTTSGVAGEGAYEQYF
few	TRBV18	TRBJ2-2	CASSYTEGSGELFF
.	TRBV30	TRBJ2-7	CAWGEIGTGGNEQYF